This TCR beta chain was identified during a study of blood T cells in healthy people across ages. Study context: About one barcoded beta molecule was captured per two T cells (by template switching).

CDR1 and CDR2 from the germline V gene are MNHEY and SMNVEV (reference sequence). The V gene lost 5 bases and the J gene lost 1 base, with 18 bases spanning the gap. The CDR3 is made up of 16 amino acids. The authors ran a second PCR of about 6 to 11 cycles using a sample-barcoded 5' primer and a J-beta primer mix. From the 5' RACE reads, TCRdb called clonotypes with MiXCR, one entry per CDR3 protein. Among about 900,000 distinct CDR3 sequences, about 44% were seen once, and the ten largest hold around an eighth. With regard to this clonotype: Its antigen is undetermined.

Broader study findings: Per million T cells, TCR beta diversity dropped roughly linearly as age increased. Not knowing donor CMV status may have confounded expanded clonotype changes.

The sequencing input was blood. V usage is TRBV27 and J usage is TRBJ2-7; D is uncertain. This TCR derives from a man aged 25 to 40 in good health. The DNA of the CDR3 is TGTGCCAGCAGTCCGACTTTAGGGTGGGGATCCTACGAGCAGTACTTC. This codes for CASSPTLGWGSYEQYF.